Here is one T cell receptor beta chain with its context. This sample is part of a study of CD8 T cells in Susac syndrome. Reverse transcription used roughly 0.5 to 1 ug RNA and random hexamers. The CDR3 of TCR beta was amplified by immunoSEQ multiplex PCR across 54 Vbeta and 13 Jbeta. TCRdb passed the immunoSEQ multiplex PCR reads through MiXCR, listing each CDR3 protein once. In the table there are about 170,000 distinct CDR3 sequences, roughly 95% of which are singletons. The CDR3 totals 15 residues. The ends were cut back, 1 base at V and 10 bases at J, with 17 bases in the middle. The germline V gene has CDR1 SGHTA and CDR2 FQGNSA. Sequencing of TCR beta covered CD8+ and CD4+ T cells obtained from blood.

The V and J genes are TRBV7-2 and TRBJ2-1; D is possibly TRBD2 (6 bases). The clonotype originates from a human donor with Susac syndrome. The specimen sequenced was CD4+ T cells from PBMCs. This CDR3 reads CASSLVGGSLREQFF. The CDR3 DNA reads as TGTGCCAGCAGCTTAGTTGGAGGGAGCTTACGGGAGCAGTTCTTC.